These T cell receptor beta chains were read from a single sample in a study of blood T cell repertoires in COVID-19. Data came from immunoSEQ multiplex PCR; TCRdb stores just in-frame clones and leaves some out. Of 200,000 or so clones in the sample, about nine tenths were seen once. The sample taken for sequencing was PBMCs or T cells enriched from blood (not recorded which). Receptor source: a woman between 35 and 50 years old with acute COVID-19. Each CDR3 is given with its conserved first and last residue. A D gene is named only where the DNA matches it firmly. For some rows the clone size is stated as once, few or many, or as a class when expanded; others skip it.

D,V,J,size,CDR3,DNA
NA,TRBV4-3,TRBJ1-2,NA,CASSQSFEGVYGYTF,TGCGCCAGCAGCCAATCCTTTGAGGGGGTCTATGGCTACACCTTC
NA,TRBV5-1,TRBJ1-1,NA,CASRQTGNTEAFF,TGCGCCAGCAGGCAGACGGGGAACACTGAAGCTTTCTTT
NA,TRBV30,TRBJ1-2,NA,CAWSDEQVLRYGYTF,TGTGCCTGGAGTGACGAACAGGTCCTTCGTTATGGCTACACCTTC
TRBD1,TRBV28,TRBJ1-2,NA,CASSLGTASNYGYTF,TGTGCCAGCAGTTTAGGGACAGCTTCTAACTATGGCTACACCTTC
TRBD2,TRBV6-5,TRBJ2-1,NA,CASTGRAGENDEQFF,TGTGCCAGCACCGGGAGGGCAGGGGAAAACGATGAGCAGTTCTTC
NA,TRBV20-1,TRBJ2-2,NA,CSASFPGRDTGELFF,TGCAGTGCTAGTTTCCCAGGTCGTGACACCGGGGAGCTGTTTTTT
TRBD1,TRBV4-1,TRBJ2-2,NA,CASSQPLGTGAGELFF,TGCGCCAGCAGCCAACCCCTGGGGACAGGGGCCGGGGAGCTGTTTTTT
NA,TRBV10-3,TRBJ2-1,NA,CAISDTQGNEQFF,TGTGCCATCAGTGACACCCAGGGCAATGAGCAGTTCTTC
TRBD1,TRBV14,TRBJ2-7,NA,CASSQVYQGALYEQYF,TGTGCCAGCAGCCAAGTTTACCAGGGGGCCCTCTACGAGCAGTACTTC
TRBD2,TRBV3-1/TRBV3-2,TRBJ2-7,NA,CASSPERAGGRYEQYF,TGTGCCAGCAGCCCGGAACGGGCGGGGGGACGCTACGAGCAGTACTTC
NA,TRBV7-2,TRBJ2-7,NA,CASSLKGVYF,TGTGCCAGCAGCTTAAAGGGGGTGTACTTC
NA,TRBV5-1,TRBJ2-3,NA,CASSLPRSTDTQYF,TGCGCCAGCAGCTTACCGCGCAGCACAGATACGCAGTATTTT
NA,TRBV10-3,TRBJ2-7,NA,CAIKSNSYEQYF,TGTGCCATCAAATCCAACTCCTACGAGCAGTACTTC
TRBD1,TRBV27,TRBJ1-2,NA,CASSLGTGVIGETNYGYTF,TGTGCCAGCAGTCTCGGGACAGGGGTCATAGGGGAAACTAACTATGGCTACACCTTC
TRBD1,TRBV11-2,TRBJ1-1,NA,CASSLDQGALKVTEAFF,TGTGCCAGCAGCTTAGATCAGGGGGCCCTTAAGGTAACTGAAGCTTTCTTT
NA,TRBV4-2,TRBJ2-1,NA,CASSQDLAGIQFF,TGTGCCAGCAGCCAAGATCTGGCGGGGATCCAGTTCTTC
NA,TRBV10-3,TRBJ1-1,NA,CAISVGQGNTEAFF,TGTGCCATCAGTGTTGGGCAGGGGAACACTGAAGCTTTCTTT
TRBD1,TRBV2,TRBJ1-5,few,CASSESRGHGQPQHF,TGTGCCAGCAGTGAAAGCAGGGGGCATGGGCAGCCCCAGCATTTT
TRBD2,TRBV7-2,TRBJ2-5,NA,CASSLAPSGGQETQYF,TGTGCCAGCAGCTTAGCGCCTAGCGGGGGGCAAGAGACCCAGTACTTC
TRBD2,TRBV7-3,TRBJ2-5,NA,CASSLVAGVWYQETQYF,TGTGCCAGCAGCTTGGTAGCGGGGGTCTGGTACCAAGAGACCCAGTACTTC
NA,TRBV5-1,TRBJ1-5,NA,CASSLSGNSNQPQHF,TGCGCCAGCAGCTTGTCAGGCAATAGCAATCAGCCCCAGCATTTT
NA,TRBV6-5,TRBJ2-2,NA,CASSYSEIGELFF,TGTGCCAGCAGTTACTCCGAGATCGGGGAGCTGTTTTTT
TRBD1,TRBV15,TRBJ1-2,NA,CATGDSYGYTF,TGTGCCACCGGGGACAGTTATGGCTACACCTTC
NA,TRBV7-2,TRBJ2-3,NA,CASSLGASKTDTQYF,TGTGCCAGCAGCTTAGGGGCCAGTAAGACAGATACGCAGTATTTT
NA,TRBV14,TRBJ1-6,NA,CASRPSSYNSPLHF,TGTGCCAGCAGGCCCAGCTCCTATAATTCACCCCTCCACTTT
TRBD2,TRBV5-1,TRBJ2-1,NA,CASSLGTSTGDEQFF,TGCGCCAGCAGCTTGGGGACTAGCACTGGCGATGAGCAGTTCTTC
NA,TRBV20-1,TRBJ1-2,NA,CSARGGGGYTF,TGCAGTGCTAGAGGGGGAGGCGGCTACACCTTC
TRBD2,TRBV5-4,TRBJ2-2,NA,CASSLLGSGGYANTGELFF,TGTGCCAGCAGCTTGTTGGGTAGCGGGGGGTACGCGAACACCGGGGAGCTGTTTTTT
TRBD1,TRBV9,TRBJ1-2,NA,CASSVTGTGGANYGYTF,TGTGCCAGCAGCGTCACCGGGACAGGGGGCGCCAACTATGGCTACACCTTC
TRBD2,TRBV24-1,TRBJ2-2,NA,CATSDASGGQYTGELFF,TGTGCCACCAGTGATGCTAGCGGGGGGCAATACACCGGGGAGCTGTTTTTT
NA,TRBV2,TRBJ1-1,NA,CASSEDRGGRTEAFF,TGTGCCAGCAGTGAAGATAGGGGGGGTAGGACTGAAGCTTTCTTT
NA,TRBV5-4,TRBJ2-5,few,CASSQRTEFQETQYF,TGTGCCAGCAGCCAAAGGACAGAATTCCAAGAGACCCAGTACTTC
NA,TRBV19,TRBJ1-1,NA,CASSTRDLNTEAFF,TGTGCCAGTAGTACGCGGGATCTGAACACTGAAGCTTTCTTT
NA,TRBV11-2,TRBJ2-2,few,CASSLTDTGELFF,TGTGCCAGCAGCTTGACTGACACCGGGGAGCTGTTTTTT
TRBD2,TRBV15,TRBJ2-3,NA,CATSRPRGGLAGDTHTDTQYF,TGTGCCACCAGCAGACCTCGAGGAGGGCTAGCGGGGGATACTCACACAGATACGCAGTATTTT
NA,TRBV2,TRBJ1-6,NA,CASSDLEAGLNSPLHF,TGTGCCAGCAGTGATTTGGAAGCGGGCCTTAATTCACCCCTCCACTTT
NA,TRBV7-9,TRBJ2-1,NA,CASSLPGNEQFF,TGTGCCAGCAGCTTACCCGGGAATGAGCAGTTCTTC
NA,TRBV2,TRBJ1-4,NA,CASRTGWTNEKLFF,TGTGCCAGCAGAACAGGCTGGACTAATGAAAAACTGTTTTTT
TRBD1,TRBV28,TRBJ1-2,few,CASSLSYRGSNGYTF,TGTGCCAGCAGTTTATCGTACAGGGGCTCTAACGGCTACACCTTC
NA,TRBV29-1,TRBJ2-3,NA,CSVGTLSSTDTQYF,TGCAGCGTTGGGACACTATCTAGCACAGATACGCAGTATTTT
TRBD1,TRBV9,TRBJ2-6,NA,CASRTGDSGANVLTF,TGTGCCAGCAGGACAGGGGACTCTGGGGCCAACGTCCTGACTTTC
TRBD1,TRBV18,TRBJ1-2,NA,CASSPNRGTGPYGYTF,TGTGCCAGCTCACCGAATAGGGGGACAGGACCCTATGGCTACACCTTC
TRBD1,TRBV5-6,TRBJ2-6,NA,CASSLALLGQGSGANVLTF,TGTGCCAGCAGCTTGGCCTTATTGGGACAGGGCTCTGGGGCCAACGTCCTGACTTTC
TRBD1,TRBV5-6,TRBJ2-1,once,CASSSTSDRGHYNEQFF,TGTGCCAGCAGCTCAACCTCCGACAGGGGGCACTACAATGAGCAGTTCTTC
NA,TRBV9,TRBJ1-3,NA,CASSEPPVSGNTIYF,TGTGCCAGCAGCGAGCCCCCTGTCTCTGGAAACACCATATATTTT
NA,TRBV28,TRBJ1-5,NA,CASSFGGEGNQPQHF,TGTGCCAGCAGTTTTGGGGGCGAGGGCAATCAGCCCCAGCATTTT
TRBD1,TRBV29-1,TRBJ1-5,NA,CSAKTGLSNQPQHF,TGCAGCGCTAAGACAGGGCTAAGCAATCAGCCCCAGCATTTT
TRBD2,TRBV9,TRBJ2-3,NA,CASSVVGSGGAWADTQYF,TGTGCCAGCAGCGTAGTGGGTAGCGGGGGGGCTTGGGCAGATACGCAGTATTTT
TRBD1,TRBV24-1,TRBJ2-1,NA,CATSDYRGNEQFF,TGTGCCACCAGTGATTACAGGGGGAATGAGCAGTTCTTC
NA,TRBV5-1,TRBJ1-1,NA,CASSLATGGLLEAFF,TGCGCCAGCAGCTTGGCAACAGGTGGTCTCCTTGAAGCTTTCTTT
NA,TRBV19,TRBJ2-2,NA,CASSIPLASSFTGELFF,TGTGCCAGTAGTATTCCACTAGCCTCTTCCTTCACCGGGGAGCTGTTTTTT
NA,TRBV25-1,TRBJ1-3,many,CASSESQGAGNTIYF,TGTGCCAGCAGTGAATCGCAGGGTGCTGGAAACACCATATATTTT
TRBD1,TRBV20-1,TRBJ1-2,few,CSASQTGNYGYTF,TGCAGTGCTAGTCAGACAGGGAACTATGGCTACACCTTC